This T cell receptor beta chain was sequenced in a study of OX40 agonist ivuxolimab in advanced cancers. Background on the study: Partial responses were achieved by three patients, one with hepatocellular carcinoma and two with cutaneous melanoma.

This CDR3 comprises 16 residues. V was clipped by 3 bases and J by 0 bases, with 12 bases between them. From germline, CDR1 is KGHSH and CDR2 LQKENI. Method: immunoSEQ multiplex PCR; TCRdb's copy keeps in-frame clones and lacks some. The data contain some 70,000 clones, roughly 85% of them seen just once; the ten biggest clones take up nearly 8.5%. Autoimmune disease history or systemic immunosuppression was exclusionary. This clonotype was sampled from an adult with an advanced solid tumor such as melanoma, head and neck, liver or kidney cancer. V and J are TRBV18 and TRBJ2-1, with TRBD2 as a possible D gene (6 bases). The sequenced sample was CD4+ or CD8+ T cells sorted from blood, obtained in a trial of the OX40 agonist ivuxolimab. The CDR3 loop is CASSPGLATSYNEQFF. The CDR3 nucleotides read TGTGCCAGCTCACCTGGGCTAGCGACCTCCTACAATGAGCAGTTCTTC.